A single sample is the source of the 21 T cell receptor beta chains below, sequenced in a study of cytomegalovirus exposure and HLA in healthy donors. Produced via immunoSEQ multiplex PCR; TCRdb's table is partial and in-frame only. Seen here are 120,000 or so clones, 70% to 90% observed once, and the top ten hold about 2.1%. The sequencing input was PBMCs. These receptors all stem from a woman aged 18-29 years in good health and CMV-seronegative.

V and J are TRBV19 and TRBJ2-1, with TRBD2 matching over 9 bases. CDR1 and CDR2 (germline): LNHDA, SQIVND (reference sequence). Germline trimming cut 5 bases from V and 6 bases from J; bases unmatched to any gene: 11. The CDR3 consists of 16 residues. The CDR3 DNA sequence: TGTGCCAGTAGTCCCAGGCGAGCGGGAGGACTCAATGAGCAGTTCTTC. The encoded protein is CASSPRRAGGLNEQFF.

A single count supports this clone. The same CDR3 arises from other DNA sequences in this sample as well. V usage is TRBV28 and J usage is TRBJ1-5; D not certain. CDR3 size: 15 residues. Trimming left V 2 bases short and J 3 bases short, with 11 bases between. The germline V gene has CDR1 MDHEN and CDR2 SYDVKM. CDR3 sequence (DNA): TGTGCCAGCAGTTTACCAGGAGGTTCCAATCAGCCCCAGCATTTT. Amino acids: CASSLPGGSNQPQHF.

V is TRBV27 and J is TRBJ2-2; 10 nucleotides match TRBD2. This CDR3 comprises 16 residues. V gave up 6 bases and J gave up 1 base; unmatched junction bases: 5. Germline CDR1 and CDR2: MNHEY and SMNVEV (reference sequence). CDR3 protein: CASRGLAEWNTGELFF. The DNA for the CDR3 is TGTGCCAGCAGAGGACTAGCGGAGTGGAACACCGGGGAGCTGTTTTTT.

The chain carries TRBV30 and TRBJ1-1, with D possibly TRBD1 on 6 matching bases. The germline V gene encodes CDR1 GTSNPN and CDR2 SVGIG (reference sequence). V lost 8 bases and J lost 1, with 14 bases in between. This CDR3 contains 13 residues. The CDR3 DNA follows: TGTGCCGGTAGACAGGATACGAACACTGAAGCTTTCTTT. This gives the protein CAGRQDTNTEAFF. The full variable domain, with the rest looked up from reference TRBV30 and TRBJ1-1, is SQTIHQWPATLVQPVGSPLSLECTVEGTSNPNLYWYRQAAGRGLQLLFYSVGIGQISSEVPQNLSASRPQDRQFILSSKKLLLSDSGFYLCAGRQDTNTEAFFGQGTRLTVV.

The V call is TRBV28, the J call TRBJ1-6; D is ambiguous. The CDR3 is 16 amino acids. Trimming cost V 6 bases and J 3 bases, with 15 bases left between them. Germline V gene lookup returns CDR1 MDHEN and CDR2 SYDVKM. The CDR3 coding sequence is TGTGCCAGCAGCGCCGGCCTCCGGGGCTATAATTCACCCCTCCACTTT. Translation: CASSAGLRGYNSPLHF.

The genes are TRBV27 and TRBJ1-1; 10 bases map to TRBD1. The germline V gene encodes CDR1 MNHEY and CDR2 SMNVEV (reference sequence). CDR3 length: 17 amino acids. The ends lost 4 bases at V and 4 bases at J; junction bases unmatched: 12. CDR3 in DNA: TGTGCCAGCAGTTACTCGACGGGGACAGGGGTGTCCACTGAAGCTTTCTTT. It translates to CASSYSTGTGVSTEAFF.

The chain employs TRBV4-3 and TRBJ2-7; 8 bases align to TRBD2. This CDR3 has 15 amino acids. Looked up from germline, CDR1 is LGHNA and CDR2 is YSLEER. V gave up 1 base and J gave up 5 bases; unmatched junction bases: 7. The CDR3 DNA sequence: TGCGCCAGCAGCCAAGGGGCTCTAGCGGGTCACGAGCAGTACTTC. It translates to CASSQGALAGHEQYF.

The genes are TRBV28 and TRBJ2-7; D is possibly TRBD2 (6 bases). Trimming took 4 bases from V and 7 from J, leaving 20 bases between them. From germline, CDR1 is MDHEN and CDR2 SYDVKM. The CDR3 covers 15 residues. CDR3 nucleotides: TGTGCCAGCAGTTCACCCGGGACTGGCCCTCGGGAGCAGTACTTC. This sequence encodes CASSSPGTGPREQYF.

This clone has only a few counts. The chain carries TRBV11-3 and TRBJ2-1; 9 bases are shared with TRBD2. This CDR3 has 16 residues. V lost 5 bases, J lost 6 bases, and 11 bases stayed unmatched. Germline V gene data show CDR1 as SGHNT and CDR2 as YENEEA. The CDR3 spells CASSLSGRGGPNEQFF. The CDR3 DNA reads as TGTGCCAGCAGCCTATCAGGGCGGGGGGGACCCAATGAGCAGTTCTTC. The full variable domain, in which reference TRBV11-3 and TRBJ2-1 provide the parts outside the CDR3, is EAGVVQSPRYKIIEKKQPVAFWCNPISGHNTLYWYLQNLGQGPELLIRYENEEAVDDSQLPKDRFSAERLKGVDSTLKIQPAELGDSAVYLCASSLSGRGGPNEQFFGPGTRLTVL.

The V call is TRBV19, the J call TRBJ1-5; TRBD1 might be the D (6 bases). The germline V gene encodes CDR1 LNHDA and CDR2 SQIVND (reference sequence). V was shortened by 4 bases and J by 0 bases, with 13 bases between the two germline ends. CDR3 length: 16 amino acids. DNA of the CDR3: TGTGCCAGTAGTACGACAGGAACCTATAGCAATCAGCCCCAGCATTTT. Protein: CASSTTGTYSNQPQHF.

This clone was detected once. The V gene is TRBV2, the J gene TRBJ1-2, with 7 nucleotides matching TRBD1. The CDR3 covers 15 residues. Germline values: CDR1 SNHLY, CDR2 FYNNEI. With 2 bases clipped from V and 8 bases from J, the junction kept 11 bases outside the gene matches. CDR3 in amino acids: CASSEPPGDSWGYTF. CDR3 DNA: TGTGCCAGCAGTGAACCGCCCGGGGACAGTTGGGGCTACACCTTC. The variable domain in full, completed from reference TRBV2 and TRBJ1-2, reads EPEVTQTPSHQVTQMGQEVILRCVPISNHLYFYWYRQILGQKVEFLVSFYNNEISEKSEIFDDQFSVERPDGSNFTLKIRSTKLEDSAMYFCASSEPPGDSWGYTFGSGTRLTVV.

The chain carries TRBV2 and TRBJ2-4; 8 positions agree with TRBD2. Germline values: CDR1 SNHLY, CDR2 FYNNEI. The CDR3 covers 17 residues. V lost 3 bases to trimming and J lost 7 bases; unmatched junction nucleotides: 14. CDR3 DNA: TGTGCCAGCAGTGACCGGGTTGCGGGGGGAGCAAGGAACATTCAGTACTTC. The encoded protein is CASSDRVAGGARNIQYF. The whole variable domain, remainder taken from reference TRBV2 and TRBJ2-4, is EPEVTQTPSHQVTQMGQEVILRCVPISNHLYFYWYRQILGQKVEFLVSFYNNEISEKSEIFDDQFSVERPDGSNFTLKIRSTKLEDSAMYFCASSDRVAGGARNIQYFGAGTRLSVL.

This chain joins TRBV25-1 and TRBJ2-1, with 8 positions matching TRBD2. Per the germline V gene, CDR1 is MGHDK and CDR2 is SYGVNS. The J segment lost 3 bases and the V segment lost 2 bases, leaving 6 bases of the junction unmatched. The length of the CDR3 is 16 residues. CDR3 residues: CASSEGSSGVYNEQFF. The CDR3 coding sequence is TGTGCCAGCAGTGAAGGGAGTAGCGGGGTCTACAATGAGCAGTTCTTC.

The chain has TRBV18 and TRBJ1-1; 7 positions agree with TRBD1. V trimming: 3 bases; J trimming: 7 bases; junction bases outside the gene matches: 14. The CDR3 runs to 16 residues. Germline V CDR1 and CDR2: KGHSH, LQKENI. The CDR3 bases are TGTGCCAGCTCACCTGATCTCCACAGGGGCGTCGTTGAAGCTTTCTTT. This sequence encodes CASSPDLHRGVVEAFF.

The V call is TRBV27, the J call TRBJ2-3, with D tentatively TRBD2 (5 bases). V was pared by 2 bases and J by 4 bases, with 19 bases between. Germline CDR1 is MNHEY and CDR2 is SMNVEV (reference sequence). The CDR3 contains 17 residues. The CDR3 protein is CASSLQRVASRADTQYF. The CDR3 bases are TGTGCCAGCAGTTTACAGAGGGTGGCGTCCCGGGCAGATACGCAGTATTTT.

This chain uses TRBV6-6 with TRBJ1-1; no definite D call. V lost 4 bases, J lost 2 bases, and 5 bases lay in between. The CDR3 totals 12 residues. Looked up from germline, CDR1 is MNHNY and CDR2 is SVGAGI (reference sequence). CDR3 coding DNA: TGTGCCAGCAGTTCCATTAACACTGAAGCTTTCTTT. Protein sequence: CASSSINTEAFF.

The chain links TRBV19 to TRBJ1-5; 10 bases agree with TRBD1. CDR3 length equals 18 residues. J was trimmed by 4 bases and V by 7 bases; bases with no gene match: 16. Germline CDR1 LNHDA, CDR2 SQIVND (reference sequence). The CDR3 is CASTKGDRGRRGNQPQHF. CDR3 DNA: TGTGCCAGTACCAAGGGGGACAGGGGCCGACGTGGTAATCAGCCCCAGCATTTT.

This clone showed up just once. CDR3 coding DNA: TGTGCCATCAGTTTTGTCCCTAGCACAGATACGCAGTATTTT. It specifies CAISFVPSTDTQYF. The chain joins TRBV10-3 to TRBJ2-3, with D unclear. The CDR3 has 14 amino acids. The V gene's germline CDR1 is ENHRY and CDR2 SYGVKD. V lost 5 bases and J 0 bases, leaving 9 bases between the germline ends.

The chain recombines TRBV11-2 with TRBJ2-3; no firm D call. Germline CDR1 is SGHAT and CDR2 is FQNNGV. Trimming left V 1 base short and J 4 bases short, with 3 bases between. CDR3 size: 12 residues. CDR3 nucleotides: TGTGCCAGCAGCTTAGCAGCAGATACGCAGTATTTT. Residues: CASSLAADTQYF.

The rearrangement uses TRBV19 and TRBJ2-7, with D possibly being TRBD1 (6 bases). The CDR3 has 13 residues. V was pared by 9 bases and J by 6 bases, with 18 bases between. From germline, CDR1 is LNHDA and CDR2 SQIVND (reference sequence). The CDR3, as DNA: TGTGCCAGCAGACCCCCCCGGACAGCCGAGCAGTACTTC. It yields the protein CASRPPRTAEQYF.

The chain couples TRBV7-3 to TRBJ2-5, with 11 bases identical to TRBD1. Trimming took 0 bases from V and 4 from J; bases not matched to a gene: 4. The CDR3 has 16 amino acids. Germline V lookup: CDR1 SGHTA, CDR2 FQGTGA. The CDR3 loop reads CASSLTWTGGRETQYF. The CDR3 coding sequence is TGTGCCAGCAGCTTAACCTGGACAGGGGGCAGAGAGACCCAGTACTTC.